The 27 T cell receptor beta chains reported below all come from one sample, sequenced in a study of blood T cell repertoires in COVID-19. Method: immunoSEQ multiplex PCR; TCRdb's copy keeps in-frame clones and lacks some. Among about 48,000 clones listed, 80% to 90% were seen once. The source material was peripheral blood. These receptors originate from an elderly woman with acute or convalescent COVID-19.

A few counts support this clone. The J gene is TRBJ1-5, the V gene TRBV6-2 or TRBV6-3; D might be TRBD1 (6 bases). The CDR3 loop spans 15 amino acids. V dropped 4 bases and J dropped 1 base, with 11 bases sitting between them. Germline lookup yields CDR1 MNHEY and CDR2 SVGEGT. CDR3 protein: CASSSTGTSNQPQHF. The CDR3 DNA sequence: TGTGCCAGCAGTTCCACAGGGACGAGCAATCAGCCCCAGCATTTT.

The J gene is TRBJ1-1, the V gene TRBV2; no definite D call. Germline CDR1 reads SNHLY; CDR2 reads FYNNEI. The length of the CDR3 is 13 residues. Trimming left V 3 bases short and J 11 bases short, with 16 bases between. The CDR3 coding sequence is TGTGCCAGCAGTGAGGGCCAGGCAACGGCGGCTTTCTTT. Its translation is CASSEGQATAAFF. The full variable domain, its missing parts supplied by reference TRBV2 and TRBJ1-1, is EPEVTQTPSHQVTQMGQEVILRCVPISNHLYFYWYRQILGQKVEFLVSFYNNEISEKSEIFDDQFSVERPDGSNFTLKIRSTKLEDSAMYFCASSEGQATAAFFGQGTRLTVV.

The chain couples TRBV5-1 to TRBJ1-2; TRBD1 matches at 8 bases. Losses at the gene ends were 0 bases for V and 4 bases for J; bases not matched to a gene: 2. The CDR3 length is 14 residues. Germline V lookup: CDR1 SGHRS, CDR2 YFSETQ. The chain's CDR3 is CASSLEGQGYGYTF. As DNA, the CDR3 is TGCGCCAGCAGCTTGGAAGGACAGGGCTATGGCTACACCTTC.

The CDR3 DNA follows: TGTGCCAGTAGTAAACAGGGAGGGGGATATGTCGGGGAGCTGTTTTTT. This gives the protein CASSKQGGGYVGELFF. The chain employs TRBV19 and TRBJ2-2; the D gene is possibly TRBD2 (7 bases). The germline V gene encodes CDR1 LNHDA and CDR2 SQIVND (reference sequence). The CDR3 runs 16 residues. The V and J ends lost 4 bases and 7 bases respectively, with 19 bases between them.

V usage is TRBV30 and J usage is TRBJ1-2; possible D gene TRBD1, 5 bases. CDR1 GTSNPN and CDR2 SVGIG come from the germline V gene (reference sequence). Trimming shortened V by 1 base and J by 8 bases, and 8 bases separated the two germline ends. The CDR3 length is 11 residues. For the CDR3, the DNA is TGTGCCTGGAGTGCAGGGCCCGGCTACACCTTC. As protein: CAWSAGPGYTF. The variable domain in full, completed from reference TRBV30 and TRBJ1-2, reads SQTIHQWPATLVQPVGSPLSLECTVEGTSNPNLYWYRQAAGRGLQLLFYSVGIGQISSEVPQNLSASRPQDRQFILSSKKLLLSDSGFYLCAWSAGPGYTFGSGTRLTVV.

The rearrangement links TRBV21-1 to TRBJ1-1; whether TRBD1, the table's D call, matches the DNA was not checked. TRBV21-1 is assigned pseudogene status. The CDR3 runs to 13 residues. CDR3 in DNA: TGTGCCAGCATCGTTGGGCCGAACACTGAAGCTTTCTTT. As protein: CASIVGPNTEAFF.

This chain uses TRBV11-2 with TRBJ1-3; D ambiguous. Per germline, CDR1 SGHAT and CDR2 FQNNGV. The CDR3 is 17 amino acids. V lost 5 bases and J lost 0, with 17 bases in between. The chain's CDR3 is CASSPQLSRGSGNTIYF. The CDR3 DNA reads TGTGCCAGCAGCCCCCAGTTAAGCCGCGGCTCTGGAAACACCATATATTTT.

This clone has only a few counts. The chain joins TRBV2 to TRBJ1-2; D remains ambiguous. Looked up from germline, CDR1 is SNHLY and CDR2 is FYNNEI. Trimming shortened V by 4 bases and J by 2 bases, and 8 bases separated the two germline ends. The CDR3 is 13 residues long. CDR3 sequence: CASSVAGNYGYTF. CDR3 DNA: TGTGCCAGCAGTGTCGCAGGCAACTATGGCTACACCTTC.

The CDR3 protein is CASSLRGRTYNEQFF. The DNA of the CDR3 is TGTGCCAGCAGCTTAAGGGGTAGGACCTACAATGAGCAGTTCTTC. The chain carries TRBV13 and TRBJ2-1; tentative D call: TRBD1 (5 bases). The CDR3 is 15 amino acids. V gave up 2 bases and J gave up 2 bases, with 10 bases separating them. Germline V gives CDR1 PRHDT, CDR2 FYEKMQ (reference sequence).

The J gene is TRBJ2-6, the V gene TRBV29-1; 9 positions match TRBD1. The V gene's germline CDR1 is SQVTM and CDR2 ANQGSEA. Trimming removed 7 bases from V and 0 bases from J; junction bases left unmatched: 4. This CDR3 is built from 15 residues. CDR3 sequence reads: CSAGQGGSGANVLTF. In DNA form, the CDR3 reads TGCAGCGCGGGACAGGGCGGCTCTGGGGCCAACGTCCTGACTTTC.

The chain links TRBV4-2 to TRBJ1-6; D is unclear. Trimming removed 0 bases from V and 4 bases from J, with 7 bases in between. The CDR3 runs 15 residues. Germline V gene data show CDR1 as LGHNA and CDR2 as YNFKEQ. The CDR3 reads CASSQEGQYNSPLHF. CDR3 nucleotides: TGTGCCAGCAGCCAAGAGGGCCAATATAATTCACCCCTCCACTTT.

This clone was counted once. The chain combines TRBV30 with TRBJ1-1; tentatively, D is TRBD1 (5 bases). The CDR3 has 13 amino acids. The V end was cut by 0 bases, the J end by 5 bases, with 10 bases between. Per germline, CDR1 GTSNPN and CDR2 SVGIG (reference sequence). CDR3 in amino acids: CAWSVAGLTEAFF. The CDR3, as DNA: TGTGCCTGGAGTGTTGCAGGGCTGACTGAAGCTTTCTTT.

In its sample, this clone was seen a few times. The chain combines TRBV19 with TRBJ1-6, with 8 nucleotides matching TRBD1. Germline trimming cut 4 bases from V and 9 bases from J; bases unmatched to any gene: 8. The CDR3 is 15 amino acids. The germline V gene encodes CDR1 LNHDA and CDR2 SQIVND (reference sequence). In DNA form, the CDR3 reads TGTGCCAGTAGTACCCCGGAGACAGGGGTTTCACCCCTCCACTTT. This gives the protein CASSTPETGVSPLHF.

The rearrangement links TRBV18 to TRBJ2-5; the D gene is possibly TRBD2 (5 bases). Trimming took off 3 bases at V and 5 bases at J, with 13 bases between the two ends. This CDR3 spans 14 amino acids. Germline V gene sequence: CDR1 KGHSH, CDR2 LQKENI. This CDR3 is CASSPGGPRETQYF. For the CDR3, the DNA is TGTGCCAGCTCACCGGGCGGGCCGCGGGAGACCCAGTACTTC.

J is TRBJ2-5 and V is TRBV6-5; tentatively, D is TRBD1 (5 bases). From germline, CDR1 is MNHEY and CDR2 SVGAGI. With 4 bases removed from V and 1 base from J, the gap between germline ends came to 10 bases. This CDR3 is 14 amino acids long. CDR3 in DNA: TGTGCCAGCAGTTCCCCGCAGGGCCAAGAGACCCAGTACTTC. Translating it yields CASSSPQGQETQYF.

The chain employs TRBV30 and TRBJ1-1, with D maybe TRBD1 (5 bases). The CDR3 runs 12 residues. Looked up from germline, CDR1 is GTSNPN and CDR2 is SVGIG (reference sequence). With 3 bases removed from V and 6 bases from J, the gap between germline ends came to 11 bases. DNA of the CDR3: TGTGCCTGGAGCGGTTCGGGGGCTGAAGCTTTCTTT. Its protein product is CAWSGSGAEAFF.

The chain links TRBV5-1 to TRBJ1-2, with D maybe TRBD1 (5 bases). V lost 4 bases, J lost 6 bases, and 16 bases lay in between. This CDR3 has 14 amino acids. Germline CDR1 is SGHRS and CDR2 is YFSETQ. CDR3 sequence: CASSPRGKRDGYTF. The CDR3 DNA sequence: TGCGCCAGCAGCCCCCGGGGGAAGAGGGATGGCTACACCTTC.

In DNA, the CDR3 is TGTGCCAGCAGCCAACCGAATTCACCCCTCCACTTT. Its protein product is CASSQPNSPLHF. This sequence joins TRBV3-1 (or the pseudogene TRBV3-2) and TRBJ1-6; no clear D gene. This CDR3 comprises 12 residues. Germline CDR1 is LGHDT and CDR2 is YNNKEL (reference sequence). Trimming stripped 2 bases from V and 7 bases from J, with 3 bases between.

This chain uses TRBV20-1 with TRBJ1-5, with D tentatively TRBD1 (5 bases). This CDR3 has 16 residues. The V end lost 3 bases, the J end lost 2 bases, and 17 bases lay between the germline ends. Germline V gives CDR1 DFQATT, CDR2 SNEGSKA (reference sequence). The CDR3 region is CSASTAGQGGNQPQHF. The CDR3 region has the DNA TGCAGTGCTAGTACCGCGGGGCAGGGTGGCAATCAGCCCCAGCATTTT.

The chain couples TRBV5-4 to TRBJ2-6; TRBD1 agrees at 11 bases. CDR1 SGHNT and CDR2 YYREEE come from the germline V gene (reference sequence). V shed 3 bases, J shed 2 bases, and the junction held 1 base outside the gene matches. This CDR3 is built from 16 residues. CDR3 region: CASSSGQGAGANVLTF. In nucleotides, the CDR3 is TGTGCCAGCAGCTCGGGACAGGGGGCTGGGGCCAACGTCCTGACTTTC.

J is TRBJ1-6 and V is TRBV7-2, with unresolved D. Trimming shortened V by 2 bases and J by 9 bases, and 14 bases separated the two germline ends. Germline V gene data show CDR1 as SGHTA and CDR2 as FQGNSA. CDR3 length equals 15 residues. The CDR3 sequence is CASSLQESQLSPLHF. In DNA form, the CDR3 reads TGTGCCAGCAGCTTACAGGAAAGCCAACTTTCACCCCTCCACTTT.

This rearrangement joins TRBV29-1 to TRBJ1-5; TRBD1 matches at 10 bases. Germline V gives CDR1 SQVTM, CDR2 ANQGSEA. The J segment lost 7 bases and the V segment lost 7 bases, leaving 4 bases of the junction unmatched. The CDR3 runs to 12 residues. CDR3 bases: TGCAGCGCAACGACAGGGGGCCAGCCCCAGCATTTT. Its protein product is CSATTGGQPQHF.

This clone is a singleton in its sample. The CDR3 protein is CASSKGQGKETQYF. The CDR3 DNA sequence: TGTGCCAGCAGCAAGGGACAGGGGAAAGAGACCCAGTACTTC. The chain employs TRBV5-6 and TRBJ2-5, with 10 bases aligning to TRBD1. From germline, CDR1 is SGHDT and CDR2 YYEEEE. Germline trimming cut 4 bases from V and 3 bases from J; bases unmatched to any gene: 3. The CDR3 has 14 residues.

This chain links TRBV9 with TRBJ1-1, with TRBD1 matching 9 bases. CDR1 is SGDLS and CDR2 is YYNGEE in the germline V gene. The V gene end was trimmed by 4 bases and the J gene end by 4 bases; junction bases not matched to a gene: 5. The CDR3 covers 14 residues. Written as DNA, the CDR3 is TGTGCCAGCAGCCCCCAGGGACAGGGCACTGAAGCTTTCTTT. As protein: CASSPQGQGTEAFF.

The V gene is TRBV19, the J gene TRBJ2-1; no clear D. The V gene lost 1 base and the J gene lost 9 bases, with 10 bases spanning the gap. CDR3 length: 13 residues. Germline V gives CDR1 LNHDA, CDR2 SQIVND (reference sequence). In DNA form, the CDR3 reads TGTGCCAGTAGTATAGGTACGGGTTTTGAGCAGTTCTTC. Its protein product is CASSIGTGFEQFF.

V and J are TRBV7-9 and TRBJ2-1; 10 bases align to TRBD1. Germline V gene sequence: CDR1 SEHNR, CDR2 FQNEAQ (reference sequence). This CDR3 is built from 16 residues. The ends lost 8 bases at V and 0 bases at J; junction bases unmatched: 7. CDR3 residues: CASVTGTGASYNEQFF. Here the CDR3 DNA reads TGTGCCAGCGTAACCGGGACAGGGGCCTCCTACAATGAGCAGTTCTTC.

This chain links TRBV4-1 with TRBJ1-6; D gene unclear. Between the trimmed V and J ends, which lost 2 bases and 7 bases, there was a span of 6 bases. The CDR3 consists of 13 residues. The germline gives CDR1 MGHRA, CDR2 YSYEKL. The CDR3 coding sequence is TGCGCCAGCAGCCAATCCCCGAATTCACCCCTCCACTTT. Translation gives CASSQSPNSPLHF.